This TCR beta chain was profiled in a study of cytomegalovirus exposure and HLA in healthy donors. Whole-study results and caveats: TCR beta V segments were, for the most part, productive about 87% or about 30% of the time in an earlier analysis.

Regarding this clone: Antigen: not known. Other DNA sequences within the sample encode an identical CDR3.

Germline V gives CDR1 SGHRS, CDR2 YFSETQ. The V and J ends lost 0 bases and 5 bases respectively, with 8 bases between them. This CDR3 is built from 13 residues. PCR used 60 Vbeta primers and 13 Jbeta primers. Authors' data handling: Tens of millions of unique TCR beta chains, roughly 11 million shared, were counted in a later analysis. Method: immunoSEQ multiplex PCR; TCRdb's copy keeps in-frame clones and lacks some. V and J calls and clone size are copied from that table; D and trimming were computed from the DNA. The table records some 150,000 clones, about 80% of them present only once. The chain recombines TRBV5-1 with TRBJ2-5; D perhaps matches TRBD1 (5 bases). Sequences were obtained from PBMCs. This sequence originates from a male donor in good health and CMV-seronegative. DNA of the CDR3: TGCGCCAGCAGCTTGGATAGGGGCGAGACCCAGTACTTC. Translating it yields CASSLDRGETQYF.